This T cell receptor (beta chain) was sequenced for a study of blood T cell repertoires in COVID-19. Looking at the study overall: Acute-phase and convalescent COVID-19 samples originated in the United States, Italy and Spain.

The CDR3 has 14 amino acids. After removal of 8 bases from V and 4 bases from J, the junction contained 7 bases not matched to a gene. Germline CDR1 and CDR2: KGHSH and LQKENI. Original data processing: Amplification of reference gene primers was used by the study to estimate nucleated cell counts. The method was immunoSEQ multiplex PCR; TCRdb's version includes in-frame clones alone and lacks a portion of them. That table is the source of V, J and clone size, and D and trimming were worked out from the DNA. Here the sample spans approximately 70,000 clones, about 86% being singletons. This receptor was identified in an older man with active COVID-19. This chain uses TRBV18 with TRBJ2-2, with TRBD1 matching 7 bases. The sample taken for sequencing was peripheral blood. For the CDR3, the DNA is TGTGCCAGCGCTACAGGGGTTGGCACCGGGGAGCTGTTTTTT. Its protein product is CASATGVGTGELFF.